This record looks at one T cell receptor (beta chain) sequence and its context. It was 5'RACE with constant-segment primers that produced the TCR alpha and TCR beta cDNA libraries, which carried sample barcodes and UMIs. TCRdb re-called the 5' RACE reads through MiXCR, storing one row per CDR3 protein. Of 200,000 to 250,000 distinct CDR3 sequences in the sample, about 10% were seen once. This sample is drawn from a study of T-cell memory formation after mild COVID-19. Sample: PBMCs or a T cell subset sorted from them (not recorded which). The clonotype was recovered from a young man who had mild COVID-19 (a few samples of this study predate the infection). Cell type and time point are not known.

In nucleotides, the CDR3 is TGCGCCAGCAGCCAGGTACAGGGGGCTGGCGGCTACACCTTC. The encoded protein is CASSQVQGAGGYTF. The gene calls are TRBV4-1 and TRBJ1-2; 9 bases match TRBD1. With 3 bases clipped from V and 8 bases from J, the junction kept 7 bases outside the gene matches. In germline, CDR1 is MGHRA, CDR2 YSYEKL. This CDR3 has 14 amino acids.